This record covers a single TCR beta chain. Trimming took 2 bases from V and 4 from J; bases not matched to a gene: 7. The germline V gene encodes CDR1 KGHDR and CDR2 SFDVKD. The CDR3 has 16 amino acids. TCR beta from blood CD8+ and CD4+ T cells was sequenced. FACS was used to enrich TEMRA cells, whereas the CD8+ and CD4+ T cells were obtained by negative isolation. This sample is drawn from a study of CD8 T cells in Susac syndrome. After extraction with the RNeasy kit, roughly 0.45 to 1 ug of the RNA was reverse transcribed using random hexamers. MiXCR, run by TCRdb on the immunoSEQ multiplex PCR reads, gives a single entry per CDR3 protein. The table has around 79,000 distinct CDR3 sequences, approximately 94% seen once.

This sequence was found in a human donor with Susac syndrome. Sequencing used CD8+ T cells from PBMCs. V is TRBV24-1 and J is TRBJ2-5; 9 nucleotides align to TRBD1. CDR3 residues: CATSDSNRGRRETQYF. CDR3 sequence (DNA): TGTGCCACCAGTGATTCCAACAGGGGGCGGCGAGAGACCCAGTACTTC.